The clone carrying this TCR beta chain has more than one count but fewer than ten. Because it lacks the conserved phenylalanine or tryptophan at the end, this CDR3 is likely a read error. The DNA is omitted, as the CDR3 cannot be located on it reliably, and the CDR3 follows TCRdb's listing. The data are from a study of human T cells and chemical hapten exposure. Time point of the sample: patch test 2, 6 weeks after DPC sensitization. Treatment reported: therapeutic diphenylcyclopropenone sensitization with weekly scalp DPC. Germline V gene data show CDR1 as MNHEY and CDR2 as SVGEGT. The CDR3 is made up of 13 amino acids, end residues included. Using its own MiXCR run on the RACE reads, TCRdb lists one record per CDR3 protein. The sample lists roughly 92,000 distinct CDR3 sequences; roughly an eighth were seen once.

The gene calls are TRBV6-2 or TRBV6-3 and TRBJ2-1; the table gives TRBD2 as D, unverified against the DNA. This TCR was sampled from a woman between 40 and 50 years old with alopecia areata. Some clones in this sample may be carry-over from other donors' samples. Sequenced material: whole blood, taken in connection with sensitization to the hapten diphenylcyclopropenone (DPC). This chain's CDR3 is CASVEREGLGLIL.